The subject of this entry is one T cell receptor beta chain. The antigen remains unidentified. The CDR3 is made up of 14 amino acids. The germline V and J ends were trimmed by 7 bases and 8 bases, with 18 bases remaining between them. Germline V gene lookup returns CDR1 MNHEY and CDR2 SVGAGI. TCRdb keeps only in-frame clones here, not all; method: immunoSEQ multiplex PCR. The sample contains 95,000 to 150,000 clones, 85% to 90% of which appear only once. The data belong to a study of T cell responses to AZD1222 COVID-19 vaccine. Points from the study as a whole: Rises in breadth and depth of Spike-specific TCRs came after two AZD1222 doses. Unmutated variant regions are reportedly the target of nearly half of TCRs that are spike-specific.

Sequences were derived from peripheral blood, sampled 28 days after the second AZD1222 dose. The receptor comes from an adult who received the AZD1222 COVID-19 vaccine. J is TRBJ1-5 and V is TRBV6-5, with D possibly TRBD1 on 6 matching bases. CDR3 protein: CASTLGGEIKPQHF. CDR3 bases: TGTGCCAGCACCTTAGGGGGGGAAATCAAGCCCCAGCATTTT.